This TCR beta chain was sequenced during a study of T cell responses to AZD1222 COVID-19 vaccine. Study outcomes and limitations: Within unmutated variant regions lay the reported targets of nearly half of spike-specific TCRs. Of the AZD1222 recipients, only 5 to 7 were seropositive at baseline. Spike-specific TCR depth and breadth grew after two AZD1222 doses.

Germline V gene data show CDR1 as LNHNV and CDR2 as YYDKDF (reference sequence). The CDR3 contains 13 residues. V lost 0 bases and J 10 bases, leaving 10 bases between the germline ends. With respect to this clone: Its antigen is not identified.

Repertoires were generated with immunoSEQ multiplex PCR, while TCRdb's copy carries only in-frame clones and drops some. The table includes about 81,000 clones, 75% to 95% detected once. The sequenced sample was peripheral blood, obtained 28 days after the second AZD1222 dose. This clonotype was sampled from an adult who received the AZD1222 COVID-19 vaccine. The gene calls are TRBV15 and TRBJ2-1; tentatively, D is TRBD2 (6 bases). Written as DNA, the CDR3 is TGTGCCACCAGCAGAGATAGGGCGGGAGAGCAGTTCTTC. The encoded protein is CATSRDRAGEQFF.